A selection of T cell receptor beta chains follows, all from one sample in a study of blood T cell repertoires in COVID-19. TCRdb's copy holds only in-frame clones and misses some; the assay was immunoSEQ multiplex PCR. Altogether 200,000 to 300,000 clones are present, 70% to 90% being singletons, with the ten largest covering under 6.5%. Sequenced input: peripheral blood. These receptors were collected from a man aged 60 to 75 with acute or convalescent COVID-19. Each CDR3 is given with its conserved first and last residue. The D gene is left open where the match is weak. The size field is filled for only some rows; it gives once, few, many or a size class.

TRBD1,TRBJ2-7,once,TRBV6-2/TRBV6-3,TGTGCCAGCAGTTACGCAGGCTACCTAGGACAGGGGGGCGAGCAGTACTTC,CASSYAGYLGQGGEQYF
-,TRBJ2-7,-,TRBV28,TGTGCCAGCAGTGGTATAATAGGACAGCCCCCCTACGAGCAGTACTTC,CASSGIIGQPPYEQYF
-,TRBJ2-2,-,TRBV14,TGTGCCAGCAGCTCATACCGGGACACCGGGGAGCTGTTTTTT,CASSSYRDTGELFF
TRBD1,TRBJ1-2,-,TRBV19,TGTGCCAGTAGTCGACAGGGAACCGCTAACTATGGCTACACCTTC,CASSRQGTANYGYTF
TRBD1,TRBJ1-1,-,TRBV6-1,TGTGCCAGCAGTGAATGGGCAGGGGGCCACACTGAAGCTTTCTTT,CASSEWAGGHTEAFF
-,TRBJ1-5,-,TRBV4-2,TGTGCCAGCAGCCCCGACAGGAATAGCAATCAGCCCCAGCATTTT,CASSPDRNSNQPQHF
TRBD2,TRBJ2-1,few,TRBV6-5,TGTGCCAGCAGTTACTCAAGCGGGAGTTACAATGAGCAGTTCTTC,CASSYSSGSYNEQFF
-,TRBJ1-4,-,TRBV5-1,TGCGCCAGCAGCTTGGACAGGGTAGCAACTAATGAAAAACTGTTTTTT,CASSLDRVATNEKLFF
TRBD1,TRBJ2-2,-,TRBV6-2/TRBV6-3,TGTGCCAGCAGTTACTCGGACAGGGGGCGCAGGACGAACACCGGGGAGCTGTTTTTT,CASSYSDRGRRTNTGELFF
TRBD1,TRBJ2-7,-,TRBV27,TGTGCCAGCAGGCGAACAGGGGGCTCCTACGAGCAGTACTTC,CASRRTGGSYEQYF
TRBD1,TRBJ1-4,-,TRBV2,TGTGCCAGCAGTGTAGACAGGGGGACGAATGAAAAACTGTTTTTT,CASSVDRGTNEKLFF
TRBD2,TRBJ2-1,-,TRBV6-5,TGTGCCAGCAGTAGTAGCGGGAGGTGGAATGAGCAGTTCTTC,CASSSSGRWNEQFF
TRBD1,TRBJ2-5,-,TRBV6-2/TRBV6-3,TGTGCCAGCAGTTACGGACAGGGGGGAGAGACCCAGTACTTC,CASSYGQGGETQYF
-,TRBJ1-2,-,TRBV19,TGTGCCAGTAGTATTGGGCAGGGTGAAGACTATGGCTACACCTTC,CASSIGQGEDYGYTF
TRBD1,TRBJ1-4,-,TRBV10-3,TGTGCCATCAGTGAGTCTTTGGGACAGGGGAATGAAAAACTGTTTTTT,CAISESLGQGNEKLFF
-,TRBJ1-5,once,TRBV24-1,TGTGCCCACCCAGGGACTAGACAGCCCCAGCATTTT,CAHPGTRQPQHF
TRBD2,TRBJ2-7,-,TRBV5-1,TGCGCCAGCAGCTTAGGGACTAGCTCCTACGAGCAGTACTTC,CASSLGTSSYEQYF
TRBD2,TRBJ2-7,-,TRBV7-2,TGTGCCGGTGCTAGCGGGAGTCGTTACGAGCAGTACTTC,CAGASGSRYEQYF
TRBD1,TRBJ1-2,once,TRBV29-1,TGCAGCGTTGGACAGGGGGCGGTTGGCTACACCTTC,CSVGQGAVGYTF
TRBD1,TRBJ1-5,-,TRBV19,TGTGCCAGTAGTATTCCCTTGACAGGGAGAGTGAGGATCGGCAATCAGCCCCAGCATTTT,CASSIPLTGRVRIGNQPQHF
-,TRBJ1-1,-,TRBV21-1,TGTGCCAGCAGCAGATTCGGAGAGCGGGCTGAAGCTTTCTTT,CASSRFGERAEAFF
TRBD2,TRBJ2-3,-,TRBV7-9,TGTGCCAGCAGCCCTCAAGGGTTCGGGACTAGCGGGAGCAGAGATACGCAGTATTTT,CASSPQGFGTSGSRDTQYF
TRBD1,TRBJ1-4,-,TRBV19,TGTGCCAGTAGTATGACCGGGACAGGAGTTGAAAAACTGTTTTTT,CASSMTGTGVEKLFF
-,TRBJ1-2,-,TRBV18,TGTGCCAGCTCCCCAGGACAGAACCTCTATGGCTACACCTTC,CASSPGQNLYGYTF
-,TRBJ1-1,-,TRBV12-5,TGTGCTAGTGGTTTGGTCGGGGTGGCAGCTTTCTTT,CASGLVGVAAFF
-,TRBJ1-3,-,TRBV19,TGTGCCAGTAGTATAAACAGGGACTCTGGAAACACCATATATTTT,CASSINRDSGNTIYF
-,TRBJ1-1,-,TRBV7-2,TGTGCCAGCAGCTATGCCACAGCGGGTGAAGCTTTCTTT,CASSYATAGEAFF
TRBD2,TRBJ2-7,-,TRBV6-5,TGTGCCAGCACCCTTTTGGGGGAGGGCTACGAGCAGTACTTC,CASTLLGEGYEQYF
TRBD2,TRBJ2-4,-,TRBV5-5,TGTGCCAGCAGCTCCCTAGCGGAGATAGCCAAAAACATTCAGTACTTC,CASSSLAEIAKNIQYF
-,TRBJ1-1,-,TRBV7-2,TGTGCCAGCAGCTTAACAGGGATCACTGAAGCTTTCTTT,CASSLTGITEAFF
TRBD1,TRBJ2-7,-,TRBV18,TGTGCCAGCTCACCCACGAGACAGGGTTCGAGCGAGCAGTACTTC,CASSPTRQGSSEQYF
TRBD2,TRBJ2-1,few,TRBV3-1/TRBV3-2,TGTGCCAGCAGCCAAAGTGTAGCGGGAACGAATGAGCAGTTCTTC,CASSQSVAGTNEQFF
-,TRBJ1-2,-,TRBV6-1,TGTGCCAGCAGTGAAGGAGGTTACTATGGCTACACCTTC,CASSEGGYYGYTF
TRBD2,TRBJ2-3,-,TRBV29-1,TGCAGCGCGTCCCCCCCGGGCGCGGGAGACTACACAGATACGCAGTATTTT,CSASPPGAGDYTDTQYF
-,TRBJ2-3,-,TRBV6-1,TGTGCCAGCAGTGAAGCGCTGGCGGCAGATACGCAGTATTTT,CASSEALAADTQYF
-,TRBJ1-1,-,TRBV18,TGTGCCAGCTCACCCGGGACCCGGGGGGACACTGAAGCTTTCTTT,CASSPGTRGDTEAFF
-,TRBJ2-2,-,TRBV4-1,TGCGCCAGCAGCCAATCCCGTTTGAGTCTCGCGAACACCGGGGAGCTGTTTTTT,CASSQSRLSLANTGELFF
-,TRBJ1-2,-,TRBV5-1,TGCGCCAGCAGCTTGGATGGCCCGACGGGTGGCTACACCTTC,CASSLDGPTGGYTF
-,TRBJ2-7,-,TRBV11-2,TGTGCCAGCAGCTTAGAGGCTAGCAGGGGCTACGAGCAGTACTTC,CASSLEASRGYEQYF
-,TRBJ1-1,-,TRBV14,TGTGCCAGCAGCCAAGTCTTGCCGGGGAACACTGAAGCTTTCTTT,CASSQVLPGNTEAFF
TRBD2,TRBJ2-1,-,TRBV6-4,TGTGCCAGCAGTGACGGCGGGAGGGAGTTCTTC,CASSDGGREFF
-,TRBJ2-1,-,TRBV27,TGTGCCAGCAGACTTAAAGCCCGGGTTAGCTACAATGAGCAGTTCTTC,CASRLKARVSYNEQFF
-,TRBJ2-7,-,TRBV11-3,TGTGCCAGCAGCGTACAGGGAGACCTATACGAGCAGTACTTC,CASSVQGDLYEQYF
-,TRBJ2-7,-,TRBV2,TGTGCCAGCAGTGACTCCAGGATTACCTACGAGCAGTACTTC,CASSDSRITYEQYF
-,TRBJ1-2,-,TRBV4-3,TGCGCCAGCAGCCAAGGACAGTTCTATGGCTACACCTTC,CASSQGQFYGYTF